This T cell receptor (beta chain) was obtained from a study of blood T cell repertoires in COVID-19. Study as a whole: Spain, Italy and the United States supplied samples that represented acute and convalescent COVID-19. Sources were T cells, B-cell-depleted T cells, or PBMCs; the material itself was cDNA or gDNA.

The CDR3 length is 14 residues. The germline CDR1 and CDR2 sequences are SGDLS and YYNGEE. Germline trimming cut 0 bases from V and 4 bases from J; bases unmatched to any gene: 4. Original methodology: Amplifying reference gene primers gave estimates of nucleated cell counts. The data were produced by immunoSEQ multiplex PCR, yet TCRdb's version contains in-frame clones alone and is incomplete. The DNA was the basis for D and trimming; V, J and clone size are from that table. Here the sample spans about 98,000 clones, over 70% being singletons. The table lists this clone with a few counts. Input material: peripheral blood. The origin of this receptor is a man between 70 and 80 years old with acute or convalescent COVID-19. The chain links TRBV9 to TRBJ2-7; TRBD2 agrees at 7 bases. This chain's CDR3 is CASSVEGLPYEQYF. The CDR3 bases are TGTGCCAGCAGCGTAGAGGGACTACCATACGAGCAGTACTTC.